The T cell receptor beta chain under discussion was sequenced for a study of blood T cell repertoires in COVID-19. Produced via immunoSEQ multiplex PCR; TCRdb's table is partial and in-frame only. Of 160,000 or so clones in the sample, roughly 90% were seen once. The CDR3 runs to 16 residues. From germline, CDR1 is MNHNS and CDR2 SASEGT. With 3 bases clipped from V and 8 bases from J, the junction kept 6 bases outside the gene matches. The receptor comes from a man aged 60-69 years with acute or convalescent COVID-19. Sample: peripheral blood. The chain is built from TRBV6-1 and TRBJ2-2; TRBD2 matches at 13 bases. This chain's CDR3 is CASSDPTSGGRGELFF. CDR3 nucleotide sequence: TGTGCCAGCAGTGACCCGACTAGCGGGGGGAGGGGGGAGCTGTTTTTT.